Shown below are 21 T cell receptor beta chains from a single sample sequenced in a study of cytomegalovirus exposure and HLA in healthy donors. This PCR relied on a set of 60 Vbeta primers and 13 Jbeta primers. Assay: immunoSEQ multiplex PCR; the TCRdb copy retains only in-frame clones and omits some. The table includes 99,000 or so clones, about 85% detected once. The source material was PBMCs. The source is a female donor in good health and CMV-seropositive.

The rearrangement uses TRBV13 and TRBJ1-1; TRBD1 agrees at 7 bases. CDR3 length: 16 residues. V trimming: 8 bases; J trimming: 2 bases; junction bases outside the gene matches: 14. The germline gives CDR1 PRHDT, CDR2 FYEKMQ (reference sequence). CDR3 nucleotides: TGTGCCAGCTCAAGGGGGCATTCGGCCATTAACACTGAAGCTTTCTTT. The encoded protein is CASSRGHSAINTEAFF.

The V gene is TRBV2, the J gene TRBJ2-3, with D perhaps matching TRBD1 (6 bases). Trimming removed 2 bases from V and 1 base from J, with 13 bases in between. The germline V gene encodes CDR1 SNHLY and CDR2 FYNNEI. The CDR3 contains 16 residues. This chain's CDR3 is CASSEWGQGGTDTQYF. The CDR3 DNA sequence: TGTGCCAGCAGTGAATGGGGGCAGGGCGGCACAGATACGCAGTATTTT.

The V call is TRBV2, the J call TRBJ2-2, with D perhaps TRBD2 (6 bases). The CDR3 extends over 12 amino acids. The V gene lost 11 bases and the J gene lost 7 bases, with 14 bases spanning the gap. CDR1 and CDR2 (germline): SNHLY, FYNNEI. The CDR3 reads CAGRGRVGELFF. CDR3 nucleotides: TGTGCCGGGCGGGGACGGGTCGGGGAGCTGTTTTTT.

This sequence joins TRBV7-2 and TRBJ1-4; D is unclear. CDR3 size: 14 residues. Trimming left V 2 bases short and J 6 bases short, with 10 bases between. Germline lookup yields CDR1 SGHTA and CDR2 FQGNSA. CDR3 DNA: TGTGCCAGCAGCTTACCGGGAAAGGATGAAAAACTGTTTTTT. Its protein is CASSLPGKDEKLFF.

About this clone: The same CDR3 can be traced to other DNA sequences in this sample. This chain links TRBV30 with TRBJ2-5, with 7 bases identical to TRBD2. J gave up 5 bases and V 3 bases, and 15 bases lay outside the gene matches. The CDR3 runs 16 residues. Germline CDR1 reads GTSNPN; CDR2 reads SVGIG (reference sequence). The CDR3 DNA reads as TGTGCCTGGAGCACACTAGCGTTAGGGGCTCGGGAGACCCAGTACTTC. Translated, it gives CAWSTLALGARETQYF. The variable domain in full, completed from reference TRBV30 and TRBJ2-5, reads SQTIHQWPATLVQPVGSPLSLECTVEGTSNPNLYWYRQAAGRGLQLLFYSVGIGQISSEVPQNLSASRPQDRQFILSSKKLLLSDSGFYLCAWSTLALGARETQYFGPGTRLLVL.

The CDR3 region has the DNA TGTGCCAGCTCACCCCGCTCAGGGCAGGGCGGTGGAGGCTACACCTTC. This codes for CASSPRSGQGGGGYTF. The rearrangement links TRBV18 to TRBJ1-2; D possibly corresponds to TRBD1 (5 bases). V was clipped by 3 bases and J by 8 bases, with 22 bases between them. CDR3 length: 16 residues. Germline V gene data show CDR1 as KGHSH and CDR2 as LQKENI.

This chain joins TRBV5-8 and TRBJ1-5; TRBD1 matches 8 bases. The CDR3 has 15 residues. V was pared by 4 bases and J by 3 bases, with 6 bases of the junction left unmatched. Germline V gene data show CDR1 as SGHTS and CDR2 as YDEGEE. The CDR3, as DNA: TGTGCCAGCAGCCCGGGGACAGGCTCCAATCAGCCCCAGCATTTT. Amino acids: CASSPGTGSNQPQHF.

This CDR3 is CASSSESSKGYTF. The CDR3 DNA sequence: TGTGCCAGCAGCTCCGAGTCGTCGAAAGGCTACACCTTC. The chain couples TRBV7-2 to TRBJ1-2; D uncertain. This CDR3 comprises 13 residues. Trimming removed 4 bases from V and 8 bases from J, with 14 bases in between. Per the germline V gene, CDR1 is SGHTA and CDR2 is FQGNSA.

This chain uses TRBV5-1 with TRBJ2-1, with TRBD2 matching over 9 bases. Germline values: CDR1 SGHRS, CDR2 YFSETQ. This CDR3 spans 16 amino acids. Trimming removed 6 bases from V and 6 bases from J; junction bases left unmatched: 13. CDR3 DNA sequence: TGCGCCAGCACCGCTATAGCGGGGGCAGGGTCCAATGAGCAGTTCTTC. It specifies CASTAIAGAGSNEQFF.

The gene calls are TRBV28 and TRBJ2-3; 13 positions match TRBD2. The germline V gene encodes CDR1 MDHEN and CDR2 SYDVKM. With 3 bases clipped from V and 4 bases from J, the junction kept 10 bases outside the gene matches. The CDR3 loop spans 18 amino acids. In DNA, the CDR3 is TGTGCCAGCAGTTTCGTACTAGCGGGAGGGCCAAGCCCAGATACGCAGTATTTT. This sequence encodes CASSFVLAGGPSPDTQYF.

The chain uses TRBV28 and TRBJ1-3, with D perhaps TRBD1 (5 bases). The V gene's germline CDR1 is MDHEN and CDR2 SYDVKM. The CDR3 runs to 14 residues. V gave up 2 bases and J gave up 4 bases, with 9 bases separating them. CDR3 residues: CASSLRTTGNTIYF. In DNA form, the CDR3 reads TGTGCCAGCAGTTTAAGGACAACGGGAAACACCATATATTTT.

The rearrangement uses TRBV28 and TRBJ2-7; 12 bases agree with TRBD1. In germline, CDR1 is MDHEN, CDR2 SYDVKM. V lost 5 bases and J lost 2; bases outside the gene matches: 4. The CDR3 contains 15 residues. CDR3 region: CASSPGTGGPYEQYF. The CDR3 bases are TGTGCCAGCAGTCCCGGGACAGGGGGCCCCTACGAGCAGTACTTC. The full variable domain, its missing parts supplied by reference TRBV28 and TRBJ2-7, is DVKVTQSSRYLVKRTGEKVFLECVQDMDHENMFWYRQDPGLGLRLIYFSYDVKMKEKGDIPEGYSVSREKKERFSLILESASTNQTSMYLCASSPGTGGPYEQYFGPGTRLTVT.

For the CDR3, the DNA is TGTGCCACCAGCAGTGTCCCTCGGTCGTCTGTCTACGAGCAGTACTTC. Its protein is CATSSVPRSSVYEQYF. The chain couples TRBV15 to TRBJ2-7, with D unclear. The CDR3 has 16 residues. V was clipped by 3 bases and J by 3 bases, with 18 bases between them. CDR1 is LNHNV, CDR2 YYDKDF, per germline (reference sequence). Complete variable domain (other parts from reference TRBV15 and TRBJ2-7): DAMVIQNPRYQVTQFGKPVTLSCSQTLNHNVMYWYQQKSSQAPKLLFHYYDKDFNNEADTPDNFQSRRPNTSFCFLDIRSPGLGDTAMYLCATSSVPRSSVYEQYFGPGTRLTVT.

V usage is TRBV25-1 and J usage is TRBJ1-4, with D unclear. The V gene's germline CDR1 is MGHDK and CDR2 SYGVNS. Trimming removed 0 bases at V and 3 bases at J, with 11 bases between. The CDR3 contains 16 residues. CDR3 protein: CASSEYFRGPNEKLFF. The CDR3 coding sequence is TGTGCCAGCAGTGAATATTTTCGAGGTCCTAATGAAAAACTGTTTTTT.

The chain is built from TRBV6-1 and TRBJ2-7, with TRBD2 matching 9 bases. CDR1 is MNHNS, CDR2 SASEGT, per germline. Trimming took 5 bases from V and 0 from J; bases not matched to a gene: 2. There are 14 residues in the CDR3. This CDR3 is CASSSGGTSYEQYF. CDR3 in DNA: TGTGCCAGCAGTAGCGGGGGGACCTCCTACGAGCAGTACTTC.

J is TRBJ2-5 and V is TRBV10-3; 8 bases fit TRBD2. Germline V lookup: CDR1 ENHRY, CDR2 SYGVKD. With 0 bases clipped from V and 4 bases from J, the junction kept 4 bases outside the gene matches. This CDR3 comprises 15 residues. The CDR3 is CAISESTLAGETQYF. DNA for the CDR3: TGTGCCATCAGTGAGTCGACTCTAGCGGGAGAGACCCAGTACTTC.

As to this clone: Sequence at one end of the junction differs from germline and may be a read error. The V gene is TRBV7-9, the J gene TRBJ2-1, with D tentatively TRBD2 (5 bases). The germline V gene encodes CDR1 SEHNR and CDR2 FQNEAQ (reference sequence). The CDR3 extends over 12 amino acids. CDR3 in DNA: TGTTCCAGCATTAACGGGGACAATGAGCAGTTCTTC. This sequence encodes CSSINGDNEQFF.

This chain links TRBV11-2 with TRBJ2-5, with D tentatively TRBD2 (7 bases). The germline V gene has CDR1 SGHAT and CDR2 FQNNGV. The CDR3 extends over 11 amino acids. Trimming took 7 bases from V and 6 from J, leaving 9 bases between them. The CDR3 DNA sequence: TGTGCCAGCACCGGGGGGCAGACCCAGTACTTC. Protein product: CASTGGQTQYF.

In its sample, this clone was seen once. The chain is built from TRBV29-1 and TRBJ2-2, with 10 bases aligning to TRBD2. The V segment lost 6 bases and the J segment 4 bases; nucleotides outside the gene matches: 17. Germline V gene data show CDR1 as SQVTM and CDR2 as ANQGSEA. The CDR3 sequence is 18 residues long. The CDR3 here is CSVVHSGGAFSGTGELFF. In DNA, the CDR3 is TGCAGCGTCGTACACAGCGGGGGGGCCTTTTCTGGCACCGGGGAGCTGTTTTTT.

This sequence joins TRBV16 and TRBJ1-5; perhaps TRBD1 as D (5 bases). The germline V gene encodes CDR1 KGHSY and CDR2 FQNENV. Trimming took 0 bases from V and 6 from J, leaving 12 bases between them. The CDR3 consists of 15 residues. The CDR3 region is CASSQSIRASQPQHF. The CDR3 DNA reads TGTGCCAGCAGCCAATCGATCAGGGCTAGTCAGCCCCAGCATTTT. The full variable domain, completed using reference TRBV16 and TRBJ1-5, is GEEVAQTPKHLVRGEGQKAKLYCAPIKGHSYVFWYQQVLKNEFKFLISFQNENVFDETGMPKERFSAKCLPNSPCSLEIQATKLEDSAVYFCASSQSIRASQPQHFGDGTRLSIL.

The rearrangement links TRBV2 to TRBJ2-7; D gene unclear. CDR3 length: 14 residues. Germline values: CDR1 SNHLY, CDR2 FYNNEI. V shed 5 bases and J shed 3 bases, with 14 bases lying between them. The CDR3 protein is CASSSSLTDYEQYF. The CDR3 DNA sequence: TGTGCCAGCAGTAGTAGCCTAACCGACTACGAGCAGTACTTC.